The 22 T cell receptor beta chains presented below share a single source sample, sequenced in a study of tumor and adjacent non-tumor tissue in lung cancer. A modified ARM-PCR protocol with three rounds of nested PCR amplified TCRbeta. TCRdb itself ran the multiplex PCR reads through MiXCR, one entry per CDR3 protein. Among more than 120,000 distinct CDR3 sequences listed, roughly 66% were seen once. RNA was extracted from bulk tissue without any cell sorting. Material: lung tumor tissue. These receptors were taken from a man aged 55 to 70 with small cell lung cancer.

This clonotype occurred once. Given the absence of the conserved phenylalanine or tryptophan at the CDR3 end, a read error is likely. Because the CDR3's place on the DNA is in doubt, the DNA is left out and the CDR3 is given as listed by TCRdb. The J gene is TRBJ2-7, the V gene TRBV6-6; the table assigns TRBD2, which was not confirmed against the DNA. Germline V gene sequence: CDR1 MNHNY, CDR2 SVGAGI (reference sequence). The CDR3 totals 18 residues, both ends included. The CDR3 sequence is CASSYSMPGTSGFYEQYI.

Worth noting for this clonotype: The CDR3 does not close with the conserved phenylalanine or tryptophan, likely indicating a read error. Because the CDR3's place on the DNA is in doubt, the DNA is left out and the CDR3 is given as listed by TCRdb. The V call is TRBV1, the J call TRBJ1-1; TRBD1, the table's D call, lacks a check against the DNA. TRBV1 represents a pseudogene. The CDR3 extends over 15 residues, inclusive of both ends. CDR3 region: CTSSYRGRVNTEAFY.

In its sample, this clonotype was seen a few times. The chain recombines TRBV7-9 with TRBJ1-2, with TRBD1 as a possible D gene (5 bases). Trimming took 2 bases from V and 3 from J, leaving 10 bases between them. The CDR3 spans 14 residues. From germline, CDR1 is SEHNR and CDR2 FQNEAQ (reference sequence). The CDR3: CASSLNGADYGYTF. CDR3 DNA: TGTGCCAGCAGCTTAAACGGGGCGGACTATGGCTACACCTTC.

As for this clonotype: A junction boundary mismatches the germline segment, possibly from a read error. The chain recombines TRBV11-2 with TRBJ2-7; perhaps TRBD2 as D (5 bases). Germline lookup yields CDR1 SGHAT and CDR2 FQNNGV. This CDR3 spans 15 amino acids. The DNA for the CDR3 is TGTGCCAGCAGCTTAGGGTGGCGGGTGAGCTACGAGCAATACTTC. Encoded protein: CASSLGWRVSYEQYF.

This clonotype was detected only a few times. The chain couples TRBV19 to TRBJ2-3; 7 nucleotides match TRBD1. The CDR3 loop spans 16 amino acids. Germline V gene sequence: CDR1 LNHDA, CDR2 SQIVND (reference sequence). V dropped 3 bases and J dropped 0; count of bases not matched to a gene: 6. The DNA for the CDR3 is TGTGCCAGTAGTATTGGTCCGGGACAGAGCACAGATACGCAGTATTTT. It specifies CASSIGPGQSTDTQYF.

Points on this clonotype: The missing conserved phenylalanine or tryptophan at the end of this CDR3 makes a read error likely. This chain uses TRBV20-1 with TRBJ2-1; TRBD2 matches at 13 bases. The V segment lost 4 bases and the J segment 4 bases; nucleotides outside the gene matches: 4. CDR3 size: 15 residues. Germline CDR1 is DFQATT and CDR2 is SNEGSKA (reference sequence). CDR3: CSANRTSGGYNEQFY. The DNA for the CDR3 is TGCAGTGCTAACAGGACTAGCGGGGGTTACAATGAGCAGTTCTAC.

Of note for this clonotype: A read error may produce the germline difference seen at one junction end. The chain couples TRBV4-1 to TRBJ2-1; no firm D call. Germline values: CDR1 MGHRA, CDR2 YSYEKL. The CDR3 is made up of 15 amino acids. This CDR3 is CASSQENKEYNEQLF. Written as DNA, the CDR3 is TGCGCCAGCAGCCAAGAGAACAAGGAATACAATGAGCAGTTATTC.

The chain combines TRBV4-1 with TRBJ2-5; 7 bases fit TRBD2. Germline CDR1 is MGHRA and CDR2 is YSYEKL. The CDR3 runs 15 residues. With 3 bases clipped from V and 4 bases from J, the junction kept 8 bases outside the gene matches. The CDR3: CASSQGGFLRETQYF. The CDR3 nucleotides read TGCGCCAGCAGCCAGGGAGGGTTTCTCCGAGAGACCCAGTACTTC.

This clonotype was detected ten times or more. The CDR3 DNA sequence: TGTGCCAGCAGCCCTGCAGGAGTTAGAGGCACTGAAGCTTTCTTT. It encodes CASSPAGVRGTEAFF. The chain carries TRBV11-3 and TRBJ1-1; D not resolved. CDR1 is SGHNT and CDR2 is YENEEA in the germline V gene. Trimming stripped 5 bases from V and 4 bases from J, with 17 bases between. CDR3 size: 15 residues.

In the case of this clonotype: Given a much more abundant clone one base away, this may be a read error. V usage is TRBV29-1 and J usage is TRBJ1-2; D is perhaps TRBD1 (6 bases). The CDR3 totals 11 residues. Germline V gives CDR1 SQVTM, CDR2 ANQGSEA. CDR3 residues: CGVGQRDGYTF. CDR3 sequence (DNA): TGCGGCGTTGGACAGAGGGATGGCTACACCTTC. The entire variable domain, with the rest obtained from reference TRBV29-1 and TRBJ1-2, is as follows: SAVISQKPSRDICQRGTSLTIQCQVDSQVTMMFWYRQQPGQSLTLIATANQGSEATYESGFVIDKFPISRPNLTFSTLTVSNMSPEDSSIYLCGVGQRDGYTFGSGTRLTVV.

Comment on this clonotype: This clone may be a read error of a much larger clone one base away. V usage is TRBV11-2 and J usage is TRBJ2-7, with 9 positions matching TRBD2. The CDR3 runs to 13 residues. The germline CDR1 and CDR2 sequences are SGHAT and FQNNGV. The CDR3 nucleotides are TGTACCAGCAGCTTATGGCGGGAGGGCGAGCAGTACTTC. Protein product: CTSSLWREGEQYF.

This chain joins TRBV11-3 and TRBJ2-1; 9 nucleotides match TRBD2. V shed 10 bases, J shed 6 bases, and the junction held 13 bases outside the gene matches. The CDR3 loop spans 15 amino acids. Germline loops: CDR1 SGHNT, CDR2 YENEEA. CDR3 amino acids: CANTQGLAAINEQFF. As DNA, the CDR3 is TGTGCCAACACCCAGGGACTAGCCGCTATCAATGAGCAGTTCTTC.

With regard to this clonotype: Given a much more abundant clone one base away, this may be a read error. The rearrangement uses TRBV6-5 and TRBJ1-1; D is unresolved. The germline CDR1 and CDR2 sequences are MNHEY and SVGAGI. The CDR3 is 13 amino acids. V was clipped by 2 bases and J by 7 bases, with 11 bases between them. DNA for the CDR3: TGTGCCAGCAGTTACCTCGTCGGTTTTGAAGCTTTCTTT. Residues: CASSYLVGFEAFF.

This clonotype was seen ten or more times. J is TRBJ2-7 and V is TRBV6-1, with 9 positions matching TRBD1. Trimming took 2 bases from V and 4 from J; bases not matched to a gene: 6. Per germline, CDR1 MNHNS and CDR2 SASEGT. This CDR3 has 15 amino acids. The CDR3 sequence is CASSEYTGGIYEQYV. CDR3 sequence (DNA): TGTGCCAGCAGTGAATATACAGGGGGCATATACGAGCAGTACGTC.

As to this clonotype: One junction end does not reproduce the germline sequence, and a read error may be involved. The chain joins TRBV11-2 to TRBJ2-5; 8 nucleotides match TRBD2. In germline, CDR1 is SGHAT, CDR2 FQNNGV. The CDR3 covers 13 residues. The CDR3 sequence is CASNYSGTEIQYF. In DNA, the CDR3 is TGTGCCAGCAATTATAGCGGGACCGAGATCCAGTACTTC.

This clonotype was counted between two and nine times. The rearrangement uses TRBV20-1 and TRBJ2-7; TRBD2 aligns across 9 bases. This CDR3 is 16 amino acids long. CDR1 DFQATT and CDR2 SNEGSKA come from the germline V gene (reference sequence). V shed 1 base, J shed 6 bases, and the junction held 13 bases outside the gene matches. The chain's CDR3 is CSARGLAEGGGFEQYV. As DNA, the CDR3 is TGCAGTGCTAGAGGACTAGCGGAGGGAGGGGGGTTCGAGCAGTACGTC.

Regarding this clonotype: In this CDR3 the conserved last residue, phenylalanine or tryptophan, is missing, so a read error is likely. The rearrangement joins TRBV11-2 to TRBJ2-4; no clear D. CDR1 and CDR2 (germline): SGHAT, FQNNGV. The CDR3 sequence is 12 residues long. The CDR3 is CASTKGKNVQYL. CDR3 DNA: TGTGCCAGCACTAAAGGGAAAAACGTTCAGTACCTC.

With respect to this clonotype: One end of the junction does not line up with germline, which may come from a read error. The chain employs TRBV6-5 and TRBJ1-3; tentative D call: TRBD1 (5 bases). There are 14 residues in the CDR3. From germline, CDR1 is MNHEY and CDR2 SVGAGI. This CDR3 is CAGSIRGVGNTIYF. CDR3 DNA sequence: TGTGCCGGCAGCATAAGAGGGGTTGGAAACACCATATATTTT.

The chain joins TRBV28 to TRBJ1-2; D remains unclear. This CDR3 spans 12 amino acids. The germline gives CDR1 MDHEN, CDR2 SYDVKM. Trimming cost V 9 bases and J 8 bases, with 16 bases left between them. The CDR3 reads CASRTDVSGYTF. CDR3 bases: TGTGCCAGTAGGACGGACGTGTCGGGCTACACCTTC.

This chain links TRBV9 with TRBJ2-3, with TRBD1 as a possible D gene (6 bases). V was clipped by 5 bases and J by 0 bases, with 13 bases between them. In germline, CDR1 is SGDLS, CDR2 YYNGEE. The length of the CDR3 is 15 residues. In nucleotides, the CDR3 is TGTGCCAGCAGTCCCGACAGGCATAGCACAGATACGCAGTATTTT. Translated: CASSPDRHSTDTQYF. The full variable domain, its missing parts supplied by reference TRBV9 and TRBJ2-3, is DSGVTQTPKHLITATGQRVTLRCSPRSGDLSVYWYQQSLDQGLQFLIQYYNGEERAKGNILERFSAQQFPDLHSELNLSSLELGDSALYFCASSPDRHSTDTQYFGPGTRLTVL.

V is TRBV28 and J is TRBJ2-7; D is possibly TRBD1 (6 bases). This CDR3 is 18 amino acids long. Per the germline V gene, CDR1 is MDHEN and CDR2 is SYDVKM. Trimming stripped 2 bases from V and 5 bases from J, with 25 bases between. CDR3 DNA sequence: TGTGCCAGCAGTTTAGTAGGCAGGGGCCCATCGTTCGAACACGAGCAGTACTTC. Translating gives CASSLVGRGPSFEHEQYF.

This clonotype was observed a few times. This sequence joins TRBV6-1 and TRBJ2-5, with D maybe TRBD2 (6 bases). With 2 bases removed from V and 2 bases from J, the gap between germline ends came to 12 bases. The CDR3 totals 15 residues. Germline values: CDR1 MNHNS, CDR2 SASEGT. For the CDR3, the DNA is TGTGCCAGCAGTGAAATGCGGGGTCCGCAAGAGACCCAGTACTTC. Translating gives CASSEMRGPQETQYF.